This record concerns one T cell receptor beta chain sequence. Its antigen is as yet unknown. The data were obtained in a study of shared clonotypes between healthy human individuals. Study-wide points: The low donor count limited represented genetic and exposure-history diversity. Some naive CD4 clonotypes, around 4.7%, turned up in common across several donors.

At a deep level, the assay was run. How the authors handled the data: ImmunoSEQ sequences covered only the junction and lacked quality scores; filtering therefore differed. TCRdb's table, derived via immunoSEQ multiplex PCR, lists solely in-frame clones and lacks some. The DNA was the basis for D and trimming; V, J and clone size are from that table. The sample records around 550,000 clones, 95% to 97% being singletons. Trimming at V came to 4 bases and at J to 6 bases, leaving 14 bases not matched to a gene. CDR1 is SGHTA, CDR2 FQGTGA, per germline. The CDR3 is 17 amino acids. The sequencing input was naive CD4+ T cells sorted from blood. The subset here: CD45RA+ positively selected. This rearrangement joins TRBV7-3 to TRBJ1-1, with 10 bases matching TRBD1. The origin of this receptor is a woman aged 25 to 45 in good health. The CDR3 sequence: CASSWDRGLTYTAEAFF. The CDR3 bases are TGTGCCAGCAGCTGGGACAGGGGATTAACGTACACGGCTGAAGCTTTCTTT.